Following are 11 T cell receptor beta chains from one sample sequenced in a study of blood T cell repertoires in COVID-19. Generated by immunoSEQ multiplex PCR, the TCRdb table keeps only in-frame clones and is missing some. The data contain about 210,000 clones, about 91% of them seen just once; the ten biggest clones take up more than 0.95%. The material sequenced was peripheral blood. These receptors all come from a man aged 25 to 45 with acute or convalescent COVID-19.

This chain uses TRBV11-1 with TRBJ2-2; 8 bases align to TRBD1. The CDR3 has 16 residues. Germline V gene data show CDR1 as SGHAT and CDR2 as FQDESV (reference sequence). Trimming took 5 bases from V and 2 from J; bases not matched to a gene: 7. The CDR3 DNA follows: TGTGCCAGCAGCACCGACAGGGGACGAAACACCGGGGAGCTGTTTTTT. It translates to CASSTDRGRNTGELFF.

J is TRBJ1-1 and V is TRBV12-5, with TRBD1 as a possible D gene (6 bases). V was trimmed by 5 bases and J by 4 bases, leaving 8 bases between them. This CDR3 comprises 12 residues. CDR1 and CDR2 (germline): LGHNT, FRNRAP. The CDR3 DNA sequence: TGTGCTAGTGGTCAGGGGTTCACTGAAGCTTTCTTT. The encoded protein is CASGQGFTEAFF. The entire variable domain, with the rest obtained from reference TRBV12-5 and TRBJ1-1, is as follows: DARVTQTPRHKVTEMGQEVTMRCQPILGHNTVFWYRQTMMQGLELLAYFRNRAPLDDSGMPKDRFSAEMPDATLATLKIQPSEPRDSAVYFCASGQGFTEAFFGQGTRLTVV.

The CDR3 here is CASSSFRDGNTIYF. The CDR3 bases are TGTGCCAGCAGCTCTTTCAGGGATGGAAACACCATATATTTT. The rearrangement links TRBV6-1 to TRBJ1-3, with a tentative D call TRBD1 (5 bases). The CDR3 has 14 amino acids. V shed 6 bases and J shed 3 bases, with 12 bases lying between them. Germline loops: CDR1 MNHNS, CDR2 SASEGT.

The chain uses TRBV15 and TRBJ1-4; 7 bases are shared with TRBD1. V trimming: 6 bases; J trimming: 0 bases; junction bases outside the gene matches: 7. Germline V CDR1 and CDR2: LNHNV, YYDKDF (reference sequence). The CDR3 extends over 16 amino acids. In DNA, the CDR3 is TGTGCCACCAGGAGGGGGCGGGGTGCAACTAATGAAAAACTGTTTTTT. It specifies CATRRGRGATNEKLFF.

The chain links TRBV28 to TRBJ2-7; perhaps TRBD2 as D (6 bases). Germline CDR1 reads MDHEN; CDR2 reads SYDVKM. The CDR3 contains 14 residues. Trimming cost V 3 bases and J 3 bases, with 12 bases left between them. The CDR3 here is CASSFGGNIYEQYF. The CDR3 coding sequence is TGTGCCAGCAGTTTTGGAGGGAATATCTACGAGCAGTACTTC.

The chain links TRBV9 to TRBJ1-2; D is uncertain. This CDR3 comprises 13 residues. CDR1 and CDR2 (germline): SGDLS, YYNGEE. Deletions cut 0 bases from V and 8 bases from J, with 11 bases between. The DNA for the CDR3 is TGTGCCAGCAGCGTAGAGGGTTCGGGGGGCTACACCTTC. Protein product: CASSVEGSGGYTF.

The chain uses TRBV7-9 and TRBJ2-7, with 10 bases lining up with TRBD1. The V segment lost 5 bases and the J segment 6 bases; nucleotides outside the gene matches: 13. This CDR3 is built from 16 residues. Looked up from germline, CDR1 is SEHNR and CDR2 is FQNEAQ (reference sequence). CDR3: CASSPMVGTGVGEQYF. For the CDR3, the DNA is TGTGCCAGCAGCCCCATGGTCGGGACAGGGGTTGGCGAGCAGTACTTC.

This chain connects TRBV20-1 to TRBJ2-7; D is possibly TRBD2 (6 bases). The V end lost 3 bases, the J end lost 5 bases, and 20 bases lay between the germline ends. Germline lookup yields CDR1 DFQATT and CDR2 SNEGSKA (reference sequence). The CDR3 is made up of 15 amino acids. CDR3 nucleotide sequence: TGCAGTGCTAGTTTTAGAGGGACTCCCAACAACGAGCAGTACTTC. It yields the protein CSASFRGTPNNEQYF.

This chain uses TRBV5-1 with TRBJ2-1, with 9 bases fitting TRBD2. The CDR3 covers 16 residues. After removal of 8 bases from V and 5 bases from J, the junction contained 14 bases not matched to a gene. Germline CDR1 is SGHRS and CDR2 is YFSETQ. The DNA of the CDR3 is TGCGCCAGTAAAACGAACCCGGGACTAGCCCACAATGAGCAGTTCTTC. As protein: CASKTNPGLAHNEQFF.

The J gene is TRBJ1-1, the V gene TRBV7-3, with D unresolved. The length of the CDR3 is 13 residues. In germline, CDR1 is SGHTA, CDR2 FQGTGA. V dropped 5 bases and J dropped 4 bases, with 11 bases sitting between them. CDR3 sequence reads: CASSPQTSTEAFF. In DNA, the CDR3 is TGTGCCAGCAGCCCACAAACATCCACTGAAGCTTTCTTT. Looking up the rest from reference TRBV7-3 and TRBJ1-1 gives the full variable domain: GAGVSQTPSNKVTEKGKYVELRCDPISGHTALYWYRQSLGQGPEFLIYFQGTGAADDSGLPNDRFFAVRPEGSVSTLKIQRTERGDSAVYLCASSPQTSTEAFFGQGTRLTVV.

This clone has only a few counts. This chain joins TRBV29-1 and TRBJ1-2; maybe TRBD1 (5 bases). In germline, CDR1 is SQVTM, CDR2 ANQGSEA. The CDR3 sequence is 13 residues long. Trimming stripped 4 bases from V and 3 bases from J, with 12 bases between. The CDR3 DNA reads as TGCAGCGTTGCGGCAGGGTCGGACTATGGCTACACCTTC. It encodes CSVAAGSDYGYTF.